The following is a T cell receptor (beta chain) sequence with its context. Its target is not known. Construction of the TCRbeta library involved unique molecular identifiers. TCRdb ran MiXCR on the PCR reads and lists one entry per CDR3 protein. Of a few hundred thousand distinct CDR3 sequences in the sample, 5.5% to 7% were seen once. Per germline, CDR1 SEHNR and CDR2 FQNEAQ (reference sequence). V shed 5 bases and J 1 base; nucleotides not matched to a gene: 10. The CDR3 has 17 amino acids. These data come from a study of T-cell reconstitution after alpha-beta-depleted transplantation in children. The study's findings and limits: Surviving thymic progenitors and recipient T cells were the source of high TCRbeta diversity at day 60 in some patients. As was reported, about two months after transplant, alpha-beta T cells came from several hundred expanded graft clones.

The sample was PBMCs, taken before TCRalphabeta/CD19-depleted stem cell transplant. The genes are TRBV7-9 and TRBJ2-5; 10 nucleotides align to TRBD2. The origin of this receptor is a boy aged 2-9 years with acute lymphoblastic leukemia, due to receive a stem cell transplant. The CDR3 coding sequence is TGTGCCAGCAGCGCCCAGCGGGGGGGGATCCCCCAAGAGACCCAGTACTTC. This sequence encodes CASSAQRGGIPQETQYF. Full variable domain (outside the CDR3, taken from reference TRBV7-9 and TRBJ2-5): DTGVSQNPRHKITKRGQNVTFRCDPISEHNRLYWYRQTLGQGPEFLTYFQNEAQLEKSRLLSDRFSAERPKGSFSTLEIQRTEQGDSAMYLCASSAQRGGIPQETQYFGPGTRLLVL.